Listed below are T cell receptor beta chains from one sample, sequenced in a study of siplizumab effects on memory and regulatory T cells. Sequenced by immunoSEQ multiplex PCR; TCRdb stores in-frame clones only, minus some. This sample has tens of thousands of clones, with 93% found just once. The sample comprised CD8+ T cells sorted from blood. The source of these receptors is a human donor in good health. Both conserved end residues are part of each CDR3. Each record gives: V gene, CDR3 length, J gene, clone size, D gene, CDR3 DNA, CDR3 protein. A D gene is named only where the DNA matches it firmly. Size is omitted from some rows. Given values are once, few, many or a class for expanded clones.

v_call: TRBV29-1; cdr3_length: 13; j_call: TRBJ2-7; clone_size: -; d_call: -; cdr3_nt: TGCAGCGTTGAGCATCAGGGATCCCACGAGCAGTACTTC; cdr3_aa: CSVEHQGSHEQYF
v_call: TRBV25-1; cdr3_length: 13; j_call: TRBJ2-7; clone_size: -; d_call: -; cdr3_nt: TGTGCCAGCAGTGAATTGGAGGGCTACGAGCAGTACTTC; cdr3_aa: CASSELEGYEQYF
v_call: TRBV7-6; cdr3_length: 15; j_call: TRBJ1-5; clone_size: -; d_call: TRBD1; cdr3_nt: TGTGCCAGCAGCCCAACAGGGGTTGGCAATCAGCCCCAGCATTTT; cdr3_aa: CASSPTGVGNQPQHF
v_call: TRBV2; cdr3_length: 11; j_call: TRBJ1-2; clone_size: -; d_call: -; cdr3_nt: TGTGCCAGCAGGTCGAGCTATGGCTACACCTTC; cdr3_aa: CASRSSYGYTF
v_call: TRBV28; cdr3_length: 16; j_call: TRBJ2-7; clone_size: once; d_call: TRBD1; cdr3_nt: TGTGCCAGCAGTTTCGTGGGACAGGGGATTTCCTACGAGCAGTACTTC; cdr3_aa: CASSFVGQGISYEQYF
v_call: TRBV15; cdr3_length: 16; j_call: TRBJ2-7; clone_size: -; d_call: TRBD1; cdr3_nt: TGTGCCACCAGCAGAGATACGACAGGGAAATCCTACGAGCAGTACTTC; cdr3_aa: CATSRDTTGKSYEQYF
v_call: TRBV9; cdr3_length: 14; j_call: TRBJ2-2; clone_size: -; d_call: -; cdr3_nt: TGTGCCAGCAGCGAGGGGAGCGGGACCGGGGAGCTGTTTTTT; cdr3_aa: CASSEGSGTGELFF
v_call: TRBV7-6; cdr3_length: 15; j_call: TRBJ2-5; clone_size: -; d_call: -; cdr3_nt: TGTGCCAGCAGCTTCCTTGGAGGGAACCAAGAGACCCAGTACTTC; cdr3_aa: CASSFLGGNQETQYF
v_call: TRBV28; cdr3_length: 16; j_call: TRBJ1-5; clone_size: -; d_call: -; cdr3_nt: TGTGCCAGCAGTGAGTTGGGGTCGGGGGCAGATCAGCCCCAGCATTTT; cdr3_aa: CASSELGSGADQPQHF
v_call: TRBV7-2; cdr3_length: 16; j_call: TRBJ2-1; clone_size: -; d_call: -; cdr3_nt: TGTGCCAGCAGCTTAGAGTTCACATACGCCTACAATGAGCAGTTCTTC; cdr3_aa: CASSLEFTYAYNEQFF
v_call: TRBV13; cdr3_length: 16; j_call: TRBJ2-7; clone_size: -; d_call: TRBD2; cdr3_nt: TGTGCCAGCAGCCCAACGGCTAGCGGGATAGGCTACGAGCAGTACTTC; cdr3_aa: CASSPTASGIGYEQYF
v_call: TRBV9; cdr3_length: 15; j_call: TRBJ2-7; clone_size: -; d_call: -; cdr3_nt: TGTGCCAGCAGCCCCCGGGTGGGCACCGTCTACGAGCAGTACTTC; cdr3_aa: CASSPRVGTVYEQYF
v_call: TRBV29-1; cdr3_length: 13; j_call: TRBJ2-1; clone_size: -; d_call: -; cdr3_nt: TGCAGCGTTGAGATTAGCGAGTACAATGAGCAGTTCTTC; cdr3_aa: CSVEISEYNEQFF
v_call: TRBV9; cdr3_length: 16; j_call: TRBJ2-2; clone_size: -; d_call: -; cdr3_nt: TGTGCCAGCAGCGCCGGGGTCCTCGGAGGCCCCGGGGAGCTGTTTTTT; cdr3_aa: CASSAGVLGGPGELFF
v_call: TRBV9; cdr3_length: 19; j_call: TRBJ2-2; clone_size: -; d_call: TRBD2; cdr3_nt: TGTGCCAGCAGCACAAGAGGCCTAGCGGGAGTTAGAAACACCGGGGAGCTGTTTTTT; cdr3_aa: CASSTRGLAGVRNTGELFF
v_call: TRBV30; cdr3_length: 16; j_call: TRBJ2-7; clone_size: -; d_call: TRBD1; cdr3_nt: TGTGCCTGGAGTGTTGGAACAGGGGGTTTATCCTACGAGCAGTACTTC; cdr3_aa: CAWSVGTGGLSYEQYF